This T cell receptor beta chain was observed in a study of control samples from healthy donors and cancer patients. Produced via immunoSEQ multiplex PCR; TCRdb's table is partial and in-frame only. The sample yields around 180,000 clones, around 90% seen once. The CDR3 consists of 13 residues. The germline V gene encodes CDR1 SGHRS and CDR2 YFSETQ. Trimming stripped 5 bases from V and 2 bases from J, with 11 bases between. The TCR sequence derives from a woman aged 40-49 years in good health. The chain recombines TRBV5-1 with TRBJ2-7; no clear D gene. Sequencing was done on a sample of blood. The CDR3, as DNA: TGCGCCAGCAGAAACGACGGAACCTACGAGCAGTACTTC. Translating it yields CASRNDGTYEQYF.